In its sample, the clone carrying this T cell receptor beta chain was seen once. All enrollees were about 18 to 89 years old and from under 25 US areas. For recovered donors of Cohort 3, there were two negative PCRs, clearance, or symptom resolution. There are 12 residues in the CDR3. CDR1 is MNHEY and CDR2 is SMNVEV in the germline V gene (reference sequence). V dropped 7 bases and J dropped 7 bases, with 11 bases sitting between them. The entry originates in a study of blood T cell repertoires in COVID-19. Measured with immunoSEQ multiplex PCR; TCRdb has only the in-frame clones, and not every one. The table shows about 160,000 clones, with approximately 90% occurring only once.

The sequence came from a woman between 50 and 59 years old who had recovered from COVID-19. The chain employs TRBV27 and TRBJ1-5, with D possibly matching TRBD1 (5 bases). Sequences were obtained from PBMCs or T cells enriched from blood (not recorded which). The chain's CDR3 is CASNFGGQPQHF. CDR3 coding DNA: TGTGCCAGCAATTTCGGGGGACAGCCCCAGCATTTT.